This T cell receptor (beta chain) originates from a study of blood T cell repertoires in COVID-19. In the study overall: Material from acute and convalescent COVID-19 was sourced from the United States, Italy and Spain. T cells, B-cell-depleted T cells, or PBMCs provided the cDNA or gDNA that served as material.

This CDR3 region has 14 residues. Germline assignment: CDR1 LNHDA and CDR2 SQIVND (reference sequence). Trimming took 3 bases from V and 5 from J; bases not matched to a gene: 6. Source study methods: Counts of nucleated cells, estimated from reference gene primer amplification, were obtained. Sequenced by immunoSEQ multiplex PCR; TCRdb stores in-frame clones only, minus some. D and trimming were read from the DNA, whereas the V and J calls and clone size are those reported in that table. The sample contains tens of thousands of clones, over 80% of which appear only once. The clonotype was recovered from a human donor with active COVID-19. The donor label of this sample is uncertain. This rearrangement joins TRBV19 to TRBJ2-5, with 7 bases fitting TRBD2. Sequencing was done on a sample of peripheral blood. The CDR3 region is CASSMLTSRETQYF. DNA of the CDR3: TGTGCCAGTAGTATGTTGACTAGCAGGGAGACCCAGTACTTC. The whole variable domain, remainder taken from reference TRBV19 and TRBJ2-5, is DGGITQSPKYLFRKEGQNVTLSCEQNLNHDAMYWYRQDPGQGLRLIYYSQIVNDFQKGDIAEGYSVSREKKESFPLTVTSAQKNPTAFYLCASSMLTSRETQYFGPGTRLLVL.